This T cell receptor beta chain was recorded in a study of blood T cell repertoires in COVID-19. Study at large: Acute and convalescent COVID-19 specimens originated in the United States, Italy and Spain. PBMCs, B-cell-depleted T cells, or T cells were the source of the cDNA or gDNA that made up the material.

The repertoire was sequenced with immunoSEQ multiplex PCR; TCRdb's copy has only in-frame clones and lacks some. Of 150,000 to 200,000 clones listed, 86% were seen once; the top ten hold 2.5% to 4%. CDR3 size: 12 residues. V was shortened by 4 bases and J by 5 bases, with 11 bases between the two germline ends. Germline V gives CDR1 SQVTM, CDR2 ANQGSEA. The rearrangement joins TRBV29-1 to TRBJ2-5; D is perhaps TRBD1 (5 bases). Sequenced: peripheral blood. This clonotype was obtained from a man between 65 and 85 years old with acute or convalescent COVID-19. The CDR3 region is CSVGHGAETQYF. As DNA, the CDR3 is TGCAGCGTTGGACATGGGGCCGAGACCCAGTACTTC.